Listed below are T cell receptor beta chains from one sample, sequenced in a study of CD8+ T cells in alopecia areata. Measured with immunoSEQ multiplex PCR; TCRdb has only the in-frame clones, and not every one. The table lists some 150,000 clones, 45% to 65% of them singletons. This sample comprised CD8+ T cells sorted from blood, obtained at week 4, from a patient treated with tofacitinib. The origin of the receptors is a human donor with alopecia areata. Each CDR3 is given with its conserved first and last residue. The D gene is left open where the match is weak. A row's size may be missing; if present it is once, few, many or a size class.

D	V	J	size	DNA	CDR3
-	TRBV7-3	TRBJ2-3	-	TGTGCCAGCAGCAACCCCCCCGATACGCAGTATTTT	CASSNPPDTQYF
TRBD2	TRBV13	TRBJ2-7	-	TGTGCCAGCAGCCCGGCGGGACTAGCGGGGGGGAGTCGTGGCGAGCAGTACTTC	CASSPAGLAGGSRGEQYF
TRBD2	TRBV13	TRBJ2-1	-	TGTGCCAGCAGTTGGACTAGCGGCAATGAGCAGTTCTTC	CASSWTSGNEQFF
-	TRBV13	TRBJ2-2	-	TGTGCCAGCAGCTTATACGGCGGGGAGCTGTTTTTT	CASSLYGGELFF
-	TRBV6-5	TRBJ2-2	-	TGTGCCAGCAGCTTTCGTGGCACCGGGGAGCTGTTTTTT	CASSFRGTGELFF
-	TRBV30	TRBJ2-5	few	TGTGCCTGGAGGGGAACATTACGGACTCCAGGGCGGGAGACCCAGTACTTC	CAWRGTLRTPGRETQYF
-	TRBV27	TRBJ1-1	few	TGTGCCAGCAGCCCCTCGAGGGGGGAAATTAACACTGAAGCTTTCTTT	CASSPSRGEINTEAFF
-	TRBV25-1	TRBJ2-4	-	TGTGCCAGCAGTGAATATGGAGGGGGGGGGCCTCAGTACTTC	CASSEYGGGGPQYF
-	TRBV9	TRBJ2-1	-	TGTGCCAGCAGCGTAGCTCGCGGCGGGGGCCCTTTGGATGAGCAGTTCTTC	CASSVARGGGPLDEQFF
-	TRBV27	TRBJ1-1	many	TGTGCCAGCAGTGACGGGATGCAAGCTTTCTTT	CASSDGMQAFF
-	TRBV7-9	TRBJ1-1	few	TGTGCCAGCAGCTTAGCGTTGACAGTAGAAGCTTTCTTT	CASSLALTVEAFF
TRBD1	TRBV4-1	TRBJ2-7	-	TGCGCCAGCAGCCAGGACAGGGGCCTGGTCTACGAGCAGTACTTC	CASSQDRGLVYEQYF
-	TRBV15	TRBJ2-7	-	TGTGCCACCAGCAGAGTCAACAGTAACTACGAGCAGTACTTC	CATSRVNSNYEQYF
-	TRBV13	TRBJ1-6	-	TGTGCCAGCAGCTTAGGGGGGGATAATTCACCCCTCCACTTT	CASSLGGDNSPLHF
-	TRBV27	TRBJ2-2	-	TGTGCCAGCACTCCCGTGGCGGAGCGAACCGGGGAGCTGTTTTTT	CASTPVAERTGELFF
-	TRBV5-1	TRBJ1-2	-	TGCGCCAGCAGCCAGGGAAATGGCTACACCTTC	CASSQGNGYTF
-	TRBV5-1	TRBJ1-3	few	TGCGCCAGCAGCGCCCCGGATTCTAACACCATATATTTT	CASSAPDSNTIYF
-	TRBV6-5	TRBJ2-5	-	TGTGCCAGCAGTTACTCAGAGGAAGAGACCCAGTACTTC	CASSYSEEETQYF
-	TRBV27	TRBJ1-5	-	TGTGCCAGCAGTTTATCAGGTGGCAATCAGCCCCAGCATTTT	CASSLSGGNQPQHF
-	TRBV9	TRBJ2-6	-	TGTGCCAGCAGCGGGACAGATCCCTCTGGGGCCAACGTCCTGACTTTC	CASSGTDPSGANVLTF